The entry below describes one TCR beta chain. This clonotype was seen repeatedly, ten times or more. Which antigen it targets is not known. The sample holds no much larger clone one base away, and base qualities are not on file. Stable Graves' hyperthyroidism was defined as no progression to ophthalmopathy during 18 months of follow-up. The hyperthyroidism patients were between 18 and 65 years old and newly diagnosed, with a disease duration of less than 2 months. Any patient with an uncontrolled infection, another autoimmune disease, pregnancy or lactation was excluded. Diagnoses were established on the basis of clinical symptoms, serum thyroxine and TRAb, thyroid ultrasound, and orbital computed tomography. PBMCs were isolated from about 10 ml of fresh peripheral blood by Ficoll-Paque density gradient centrifugation. Total RNA was extracted using Trizol reagent, and RNA quality was assessed on an Agilent 2100 Bioanalyzer.

Spanning cysteine to phenylalanine, the CDR3 consists of 15 amino acids. The DNA shown is the 45-base CDR3, in frame from base 1. V lost 5 bases and J lost 0 bases; the stretch between them is 14 bases long. Via the germline V gene, CDR1 is SGHTA and CDR2 FQGNSA. These data originate in a study of T cells in Graves' hyperthyroidism and ophthalmopathy (dated by TCRdb to about 2019). Study-wide context: Peripheral blood samples were taken at initial diagnosis, before any treatment was given. After sampling, hyperthyroidism patients received methimazole starting at 30 mg daily, and ophthalmopathy patients received high-dose intravenous methylprednisolone. Whether ophthalmopathy could be predicted prospectively was tested in an independent validation cohort made up of 18 to 20 hyperthyroidism patients plus 17 patients who later progressed to ophthalmopathy. TCR V-J signatures able to tell the groups apart were searched for in a discovery cohort of around 95 patients, of whom fewer than 45 had Graves' ophthalmopathy and 55 to 60 had stable Graves' hyperthyroidism. The 100 or so discovery patients were randomly divided into training and test sets at a 7:3 ratio. In addition, the study compared T-cell repertoires in thyroid tissue and in blood from roughly 6 Graves' hyperthyroidism patients. The paper describes TCR Vbeta CDR3 sequencing of fewer than 150 peripheral blood samples, made up of 43 ophthalmopathy patients, roughly 72 hyperthyroidism patients and 17 progressor patients. Study-level results and caveats: Ophthalmopathy was separated from stable hyperthyroidism by a 13 V-J signature model, with about 88% sensitivity and roughly 84% specificity obtained in cross-validation and 80%/75% obtained in testing. No statistical method was used to set the sample size in advance, and investigators knew the group allocation. In validation, progression to ophthalmopathy was predicted by the model with 65% to 71% sensitivity and around 76% specificity, a median of roughly 6.4 months before onset. Most expanded thyroid clonotypes (frequency above 0.001) were also detected in blood, suggesting blood repertoires may reflect thyroid immune responses.

TCR beta CDR3 regions were amplified from RNA transcripts. The TCR CDR3 was subjected to a first round of RT-PCR using the HTBI primer set and the Qiagen OneStep RT-PCR kit. Libraries were constructed in a second round of multiplex PCR, after which size selection and purification were carried out. Libraries were sequenced paired-end with 100 bp reads on an Illumina HiSeq2000. The study's processing was this. SOAPnuke was used to process the raw data, throwing out any read that contained adapters or uncalled bases, had a mean Phred below 15, or lacked an exact constant-primer or identifier match. COPE v1.2.5 was used to merge the high-quality paired reads, and each unique nucleotide sequence was defined as a clonotype. MiTCR v1.1 was used to align the clonotypes against IMGT TRBV, TRBD and TRBJ reference segments. Analysis was restricted to V-J combinations with a frequency above 0.0001, which covered about 99% of repertoires. The TCS score was defined as F50 (clonal expansion) divided by E x V (chaos), with BLOSUM62-based TCRdist calculated between CDR3 peptides within each V-J. Welch's t-statistics and random forest reduced just over 500 V-J features to under 15, which were used in a naive Bayes classifier (R e1071). Thyroid-blood repertoire similarity was quantified with the Morisita-Horn index. TCRdb passed the public sequencing reads through fastp at Q25 and MiXCR, retaining productive beta sequences. Each entry is one CDR3 protein sequence, shown with its most common DNA and genes. The V and J calls come from TCRdb's annotation, not from the publication. The sample contains 95,000 to 110,000 distinct CDR3 sequences, 45% to 50% of them found a single time. In total, the top ten clones hold about 26% of the sample.

This sequence originates from a middle-aged man with Graves' hyperthyroidism. The V and J genes are TRBV7-2 and TRBJ2-7, with TRBD2 tentatively as D gene (6 bases match). The sequencing input was blood. The sequenced DNA is TGTGCCAGCAGCCAAGTAGCGGTTAGCTCCTACGAGCAGTACTTC. Its product reads: CASSQVAVSSYEQYF. When the CDR3 is completed using the reference TRBV7-2 and TRBJ2-7 genes on either side, the full variable domain is GAGVSQSPSNKVTEKGKDVELRCDPISGHTALYWYRQSLGQGLEFLIYFQGNSAPDKSGLPSDRFSAERTGGSVSTLTIQRTQQEDSAVYLCASSQVAVSSYEQYFGPGTRLTVT.